The clone carrying this TCR beta chain was found many times. Its specificity is unknown. V shed 2 bases, J shed 4 bases, and the junction held 8 bases outside the gene matches. Germline CDR1 is GTSNPN and CDR2 is SVGIG (reference sequence). The CDR3 is made up of 15 amino acids. These data come from a study of T cells after posttransplantation cyclophosphamide. Study-wide results and caveats: Tissue-infiltrating T cells from skin or gut overlapped little with blood T cells.

Sequenced by immunoSEQ multiplex PCR; TCRdb stores in-frame clones only, minus some. The repertoire consists of 44,000 or so clones, none detected only once. Material: PBMCs. The J gene is TRBJ1-1, the V gene TRBV30, with TRBD1 identical over 9 bases. The sequence was collected from a man aged 40-50 years in good health, CMV-negative, and a related stem cell transplant donor. The CDR3 loop is CAWSLQTGGGTEAFF. As DNA, the CDR3 is TGTGCCTGGAGTTTACAGACAGGGGGGGGCACTGAAGCTTTCTTT. The full variable domain, completed using reference TRBV30 and TRBJ1-1, is SQTIHQWPATLVQPVGSPLSLECTVEGTSNPNLYWYRQAAGRGLQLLFYSVGIGQISSEVPQNLSASRPQDRQFILSSKKLLLSDSGFYLCAWSLQTGGGTEAFFGQGTRLTVV.